The source of this TCR delta chain is a study of gamma-delta T cells after stem cell transplantation. Only a few counts were recorded for this clone. TCRdb used CATT to re-call clones from the RT-PCR reads. The sample lists about 2,400 delta-chain clones; around 21% were seen once. The V gene's germline CDR1 is TSWWSYY and CDR2 QGS. This CDR3 spans 22 amino acids. Unmatched junction bases numbered 25, after V lost 5 bases and J lost 0 bases. Sequences were obtained from gamma-delta T cells. The chain joins TRDV1 to TRDJ1; 9 bases match TRDD3. The receptor comes from a human donor. It is not recorded whose cells these are; they may come from a transplant donor. The CDR3 loop reads CALGLRLPRPLLGETYTDKLIF. CDR3 sequence (DNA): TGTGCTCTTGGGCTTCGCCTCCCCCGACCCTTACTGGGGGAAACGTACACCGATAAACTCATCTTT.